This TCR beta chain was identified in a study of cytomegalovirus exposure and HLA in healthy donors. 13 Jbeta primers and 60 Vbeta primers were used for the PCR. Sequencing was performed with immunoSEQ multiplex PCR; in TCRdb, only in-frame clones are kept and a portion is missing. The data contain fewer than 200,000 clones, less than 90% of them singletons. The CDR3 runs to 15 residues. Germline V gene data show CDR1 as SGHNT and CDR2 as YYREEE (reference sequence). V shed 2 bases and J 1 base; nucleotides not matched to a gene: 1. The source material was PBMCs. V usage is TRBV5-4 and J usage is TRBJ2-5, with 11 bases fitting TRBD2. This TCR was recovered from a man aged 50 or older in good health and CMV-seronegative. In DNA form, the CDR3 reads TGTGCCAGCAGCTTTACTAGCGGGGGCCAAGAGACCCAGTACTTC. This encodes CASSFTSGGQETQYF.